These T cell receptor beta chains were read from a single sample in a study of T-cell reconstitution after alpha-beta-depleted transplantation in children. TCRdb ran MiXCR on the PCR reads and lists one entry per CDR3 protein. Altogether over 550,000 distinct CDR3 sequences are present, 10% to 13% being singletons, with the ten largest covering about 4.3%. This specimen consisted of PBMCs from the stem cell graft donor, obtained from the stem cell graft. The receptor set was obtained from a human donor who donated a stem cell graft to a child with acute myeloid leukemia. Both conserved end residues are part of each CDR3. A D gene is named only where the DNA matches it firmly. Expanded clones are given a class, and other clones once, few, many or no size at all.

J gene: TRBJ2-1
V gene: TRBV6-2/TRBV6-3
CDR3 length: 15
D gene: .
clone size: many
CDR3 DNA: TGTGCCAGTAATACGGGACAACTAAATTACAATGAGCAGTTCTTC
CDR3 protein: CASNTGQLNYNEQFF

J gene: TRBJ2-3
V gene: TRBV20-1
CDR3 length: 14
D gene: .
clone size: .
CDR3 DNA: TGCAGTGCTAGTTTCTCCCGGGGCACAGATACGCAGTATTTT
CDR3 protein: CSASFSRGTDTQYF

J gene: TRBJ1-1
V gene: TRBV5-1
CDR3 length: 16
D gene: TRBD1
clone size: many
CDR3 DNA: TGCGCCAGCAGCTTGCTAATCGGGACAGTTAACACTGAAGCTTTCTTT
CDR3 protein: CASSLLIGTVNTEAFF

J gene: TRBJ2-7
V gene: TRBV19
CDR3 length: 16
D gene: TRBD1
clone size: .
CDR3 DNA: TGTGCCAGTAGTATAGGGGGGACAGCGAGCTCTTACGAGCAGTACTTC
CDR3 protein: CASSIGGTASSYEQYF

J gene: TRBJ2-3
V gene: TRBV3-1
CDR3 length: 15
D gene: TRBD2
clone size: .
CDR3 DNA: TGTGCCTGCTCCGCCCGCGGGGGAGGAGGCGATACGCAGTATTTT
CDR3 protein: CACSARGGGGDTQYF

J gene: TRBJ1-3
V gene: TRBV7-2
CDR3 length: 13
D gene: .
clone size: .
CDR3 DNA: TGTGCCAGCAACCGGGACACGGGAAACACCATATATTTT
CDR3 protein: CASNRDTGNTIYF

J gene: TRBJ2-4
V gene: TRBV5-6
CDR3 length: 20
D gene: TRBD2
clone size: few
CDR3 DNA: TGTGCCAGCAGCTTGAGGGGAGGGGACCTGGTTGCGCGGGAAGTGAACATTCAGTACTTC
CDR3 protein: CASSLRGGDLVAREVNIQYF

J gene: TRBJ2-5
V gene: TRBV7-9
CDR3 length: 15
D gene: .
clone size: few
CDR3 DNA: TGTGCCAGCAGCCCACAGGACCTCCGGAAAGAGACCCAGTACTTC
CDR3 protein: CASSPQDLRKETQYF

J gene: TRBJ2-7
V gene: TRBV3-1
CDR3 length: 18
D gene: .
clone size: once
CDR3 DNA: TGTGCCAGCAGCCAAGTCACCGGGGCGGCCTGGGAGGATTACGAGCAGTACTTC
CDR3 protein: CASSQVTGAAWEDYEQYF

J gene: TRBJ2-5
V gene: TRBV7-9
CDR3 length: 14
D gene: TRBD2
clone size: .
CDR3 DNA: TGTGCCAGCAGCCCCCGGGGGGGTGAAGAGACCCAGTACTTC
CDR3 protein: CASSPRGGEETQYF